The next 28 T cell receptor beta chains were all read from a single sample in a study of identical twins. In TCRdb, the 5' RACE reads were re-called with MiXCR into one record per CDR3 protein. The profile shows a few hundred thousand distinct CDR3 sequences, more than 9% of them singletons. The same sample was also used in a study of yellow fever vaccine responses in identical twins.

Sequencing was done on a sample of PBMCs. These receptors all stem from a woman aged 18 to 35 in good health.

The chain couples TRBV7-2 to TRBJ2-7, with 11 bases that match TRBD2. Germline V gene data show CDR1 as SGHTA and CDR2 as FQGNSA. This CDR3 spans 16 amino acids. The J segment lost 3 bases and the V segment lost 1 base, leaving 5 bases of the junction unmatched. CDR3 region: CASSLESSGGFYEQYF. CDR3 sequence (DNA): TGTGCCAGCAGCTTAGAATCTAGCGGGGGGTTCTACGAGCAGTACTTC.

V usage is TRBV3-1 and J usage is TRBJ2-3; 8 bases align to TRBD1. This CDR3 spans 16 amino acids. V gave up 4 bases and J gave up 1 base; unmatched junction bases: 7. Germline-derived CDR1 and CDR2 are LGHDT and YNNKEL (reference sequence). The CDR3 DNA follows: TGTGCCAGCAGCCTTGGGGGACAGGTCGGCACAGATACGCAGTATTTT. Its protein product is CASSLGGQVGTDTQYF.

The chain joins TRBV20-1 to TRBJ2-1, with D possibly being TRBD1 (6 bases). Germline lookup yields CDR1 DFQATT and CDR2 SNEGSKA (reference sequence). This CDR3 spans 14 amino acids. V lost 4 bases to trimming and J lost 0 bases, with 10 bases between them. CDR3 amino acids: CSANRVSSYNEQFF. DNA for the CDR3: TGCAGTGCTAACAGGGTGAGCTCCTACAATGAGCAGTTCTTC.

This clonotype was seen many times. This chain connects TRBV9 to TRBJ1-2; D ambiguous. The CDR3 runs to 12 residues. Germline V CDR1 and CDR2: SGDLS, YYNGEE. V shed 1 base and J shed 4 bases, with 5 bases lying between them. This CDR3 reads CASSVPSYGYTF. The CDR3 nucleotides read TGTGCCAGCAGCGTACCCAGCTATGGCTACACCTTC.

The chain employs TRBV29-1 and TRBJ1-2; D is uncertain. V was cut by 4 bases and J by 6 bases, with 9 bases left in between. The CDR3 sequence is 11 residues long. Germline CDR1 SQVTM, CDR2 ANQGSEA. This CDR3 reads CSVAGVNGYTF. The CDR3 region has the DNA TGCAGCGTTGCGGGAGTGAATGGCTACACCTTC.

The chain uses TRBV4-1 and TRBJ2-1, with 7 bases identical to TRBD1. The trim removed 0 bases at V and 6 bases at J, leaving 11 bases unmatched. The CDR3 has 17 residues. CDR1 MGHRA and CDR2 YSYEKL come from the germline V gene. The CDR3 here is CASSQDRGAGGSNEQFF. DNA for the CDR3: TGCGCCAGCAGCCAAGATCGTGGGGCAGGGGGATCCAATGAGCAGTTCTTC.

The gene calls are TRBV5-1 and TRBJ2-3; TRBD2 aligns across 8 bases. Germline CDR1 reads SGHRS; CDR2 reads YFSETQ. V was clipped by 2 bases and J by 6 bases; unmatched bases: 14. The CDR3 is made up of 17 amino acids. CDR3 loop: CASSLDAVGLGSDTQYF. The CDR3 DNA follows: TGCGCCAGCAGCTTAGACGCAGTGGGACTAGGTTCGGATACGCAGTATTTT.

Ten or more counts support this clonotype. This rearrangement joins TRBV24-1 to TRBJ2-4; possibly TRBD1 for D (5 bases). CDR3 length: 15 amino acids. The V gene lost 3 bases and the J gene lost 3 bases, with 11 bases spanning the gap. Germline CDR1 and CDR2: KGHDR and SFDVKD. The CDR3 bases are TGTGCCACCAGTGATACCGGACAAGACAAAAACATTCAGTACTTC. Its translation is CATSDTGQDKNIQYF.

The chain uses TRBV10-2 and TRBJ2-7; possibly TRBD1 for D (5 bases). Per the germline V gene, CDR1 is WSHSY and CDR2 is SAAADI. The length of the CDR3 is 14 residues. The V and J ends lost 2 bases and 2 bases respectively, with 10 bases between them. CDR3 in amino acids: CASSEPDRAYEQYF. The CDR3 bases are TGCGCCAGCAGTGAGCCCGACAGAGCCTACGAGCAGTACTTC.

As DNA, the CDR3 is TGTGCCAGCAGCCCGAGCGGGGGGGCCGGCGAGACCCAGTACTTC. Its protein product is CASSPSGGAGETQYF. The chain carries TRBV11-3 and TRBJ2-5, with 10 nucleotides matching TRBD2. V was pared by 5 bases and J by 5 bases, with 8 bases of the junction left unmatched. In germline, CDR1 is SGHNT, CDR2 YENEEA. The CDR3 extends over 15 amino acids.

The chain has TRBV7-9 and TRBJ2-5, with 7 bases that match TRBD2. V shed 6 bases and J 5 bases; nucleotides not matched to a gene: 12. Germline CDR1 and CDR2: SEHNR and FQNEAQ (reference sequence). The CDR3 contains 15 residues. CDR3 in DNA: TGTGCCAGCAGTTATGACAGAAGCGGGGCCGAGACCCAGTACTTC. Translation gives CASSYDRSGAETQYF. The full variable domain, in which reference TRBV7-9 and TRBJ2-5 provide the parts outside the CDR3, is DTGVSQNPRHKITKRGQNVTFRCDPISEHNRLYWYRQTLGQGPEFLTYFQNEAQLEKSRLLSDRFSAERPKGSFSTLEIQRTEQGDSAMYLCASSYDRSGAETQYFGPGTRLLVL.

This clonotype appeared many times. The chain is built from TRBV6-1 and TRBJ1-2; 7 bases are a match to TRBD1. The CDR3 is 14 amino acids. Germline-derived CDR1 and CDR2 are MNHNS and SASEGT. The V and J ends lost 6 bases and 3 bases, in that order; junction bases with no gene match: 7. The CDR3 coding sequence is TGTGCCAGCAGAACTCTCGGGACAGACTATGGCTACACCTTC. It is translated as CASRTLGTDYGYTF.

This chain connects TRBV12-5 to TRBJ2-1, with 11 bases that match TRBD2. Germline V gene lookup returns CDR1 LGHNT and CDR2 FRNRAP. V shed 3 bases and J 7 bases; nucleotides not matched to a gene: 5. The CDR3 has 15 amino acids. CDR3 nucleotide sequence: TGTGCTAGTGGTTTAGTAGCGGGGGGGCAGAATGAGCAGTTCTTC. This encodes CASGLVAGGQNEQFF.

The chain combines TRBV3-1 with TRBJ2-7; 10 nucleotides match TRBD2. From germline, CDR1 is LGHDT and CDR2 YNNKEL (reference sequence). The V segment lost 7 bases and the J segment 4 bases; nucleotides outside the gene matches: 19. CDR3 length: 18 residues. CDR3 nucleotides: TGTGCCAGCACCCTCCGCGCAGGGAGGACTAGCGGACGTTACGAGCAGTACTTC. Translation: CASTLRAGRTSGRYEQYF.

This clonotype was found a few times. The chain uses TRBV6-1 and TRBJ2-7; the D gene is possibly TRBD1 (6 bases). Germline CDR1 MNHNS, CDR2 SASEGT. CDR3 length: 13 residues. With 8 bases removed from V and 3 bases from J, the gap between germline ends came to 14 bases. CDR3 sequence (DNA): TGTGCCAGCGCGTCAGGGGCAATCTACGAGCAGTACTTC. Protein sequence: CASASGAIYEQYF.

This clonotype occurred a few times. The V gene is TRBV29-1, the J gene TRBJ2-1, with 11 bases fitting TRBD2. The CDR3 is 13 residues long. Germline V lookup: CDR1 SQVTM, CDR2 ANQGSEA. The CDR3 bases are TGCAGTGACGGACTAGCGGGCTACAATGAGCAGTTCTTC. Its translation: CSDGLAGYNEQFF.

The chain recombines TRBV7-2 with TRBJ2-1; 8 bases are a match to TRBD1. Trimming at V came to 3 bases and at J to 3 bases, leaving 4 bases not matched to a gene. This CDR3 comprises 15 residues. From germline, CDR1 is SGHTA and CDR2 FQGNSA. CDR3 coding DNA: TGTGCCAGCAGCTTCGGGACAGGACACTACAATGAGCAGTTCTTC. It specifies CASSFGTGHYNEQFF. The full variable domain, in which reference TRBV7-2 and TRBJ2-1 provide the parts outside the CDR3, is GAGVSQSPSNKVTEKGKDVELRCDPISGHTALYWYRQSLGQGLEFLIYFQGNSAPDKSGLPSDRFSAERTGGSVSTLTIQRTQQEDSAVYLCASSFGTGHYNEQFFGPGTRLTVL.

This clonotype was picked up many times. CDR3 nucleotide sequence: TGTGCCTCCTCTTTTTTAGGGCCCCAGCATTTT. Its translation: CASSFLGPQHF. The chain joins TRBV24-1 to TRBJ1-5; D is unresolved. Between the trimmed V and J ends, which lost 12 bases and 9 bases, there was a span of 14 bases. This CDR3 is built from 11 residues. In germline, CDR1 is KGHDR, CDR2 SFDVKD.

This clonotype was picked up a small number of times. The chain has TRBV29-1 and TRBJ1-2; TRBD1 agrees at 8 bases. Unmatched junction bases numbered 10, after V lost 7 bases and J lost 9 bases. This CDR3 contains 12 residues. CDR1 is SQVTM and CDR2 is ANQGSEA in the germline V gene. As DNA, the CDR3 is TGCAGCGCTGGGGACGACAGGGGAAGCTACACCTTC. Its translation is CSAGDDRGSYTF.

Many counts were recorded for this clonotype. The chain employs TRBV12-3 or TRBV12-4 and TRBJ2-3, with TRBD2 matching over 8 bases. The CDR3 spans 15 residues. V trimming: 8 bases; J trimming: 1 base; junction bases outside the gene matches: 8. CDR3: CASGTSGLGTDTQYF. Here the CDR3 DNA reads TGTGCCAGCGGTACGTCGGGACTAGGCACAGATACGCAGTATTTT.

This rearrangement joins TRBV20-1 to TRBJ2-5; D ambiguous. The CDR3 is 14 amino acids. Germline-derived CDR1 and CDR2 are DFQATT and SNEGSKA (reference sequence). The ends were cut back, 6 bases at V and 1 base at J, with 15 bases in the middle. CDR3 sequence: CSALVGQAQETQYF. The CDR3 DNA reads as TGCAGTGCCCTGGTAGGCCAAGCCCAAGAGACCCAGTACTTC.

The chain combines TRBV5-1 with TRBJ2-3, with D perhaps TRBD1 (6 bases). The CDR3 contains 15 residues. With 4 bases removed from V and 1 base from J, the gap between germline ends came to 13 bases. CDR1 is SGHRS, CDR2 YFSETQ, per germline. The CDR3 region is CASSRPGQGTDTQYF. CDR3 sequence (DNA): TGCGCCAGCAGCCGACCGGGACAAGGCACAGATACGCAGTATTTT.

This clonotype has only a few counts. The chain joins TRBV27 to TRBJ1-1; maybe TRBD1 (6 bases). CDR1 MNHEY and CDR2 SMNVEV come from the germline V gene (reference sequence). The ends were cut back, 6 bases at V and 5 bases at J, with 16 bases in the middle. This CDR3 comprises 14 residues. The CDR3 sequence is CASRIGGGRTEAFF. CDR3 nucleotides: TGTGCCAGCAGAATCGGGGGGGGCCGAACTGAAGCTTTCTTT.

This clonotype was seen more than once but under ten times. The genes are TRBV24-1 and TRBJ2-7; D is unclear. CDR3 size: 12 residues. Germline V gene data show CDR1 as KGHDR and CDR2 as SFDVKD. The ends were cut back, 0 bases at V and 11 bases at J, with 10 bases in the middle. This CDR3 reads CATSDLVGLKYF. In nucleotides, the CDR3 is TGTGCCACCAGTGATTTGGTGGGTTTGAAGTACTTC.

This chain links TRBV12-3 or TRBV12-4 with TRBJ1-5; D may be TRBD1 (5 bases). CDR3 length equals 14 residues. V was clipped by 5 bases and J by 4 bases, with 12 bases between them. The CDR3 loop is CASSLDKPNQPQHF. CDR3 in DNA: TGTGCCAGCAGTCTGGACAAGCCGAATCAGCCCCAGCATTTT.

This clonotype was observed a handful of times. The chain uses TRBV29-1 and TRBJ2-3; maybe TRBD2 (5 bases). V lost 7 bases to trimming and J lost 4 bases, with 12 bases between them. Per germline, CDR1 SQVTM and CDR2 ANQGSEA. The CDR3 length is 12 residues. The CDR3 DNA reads TGCAGCGGCCGGAGGATCGCAGATACGCAGTATTTT. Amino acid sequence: CSGRRIADTQYF.

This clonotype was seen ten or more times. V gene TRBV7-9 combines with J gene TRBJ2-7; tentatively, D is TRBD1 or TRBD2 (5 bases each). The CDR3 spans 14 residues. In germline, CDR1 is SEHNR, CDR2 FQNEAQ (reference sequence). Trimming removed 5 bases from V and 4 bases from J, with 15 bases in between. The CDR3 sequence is CASSHGTSNYEQYF. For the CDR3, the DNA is TGTGCCAGCAGCCACGGGACCTCGAATTACGAGCAGTACTTC.

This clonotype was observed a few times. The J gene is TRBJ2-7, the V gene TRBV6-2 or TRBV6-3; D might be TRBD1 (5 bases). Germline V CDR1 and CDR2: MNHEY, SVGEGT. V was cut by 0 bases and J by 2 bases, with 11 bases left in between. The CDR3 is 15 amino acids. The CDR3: CASSYSTVSTYEQYF. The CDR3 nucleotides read TGTGCCAGCAGTTACTCGACAGTTTCTACCTACGAGCAGTACTTC.